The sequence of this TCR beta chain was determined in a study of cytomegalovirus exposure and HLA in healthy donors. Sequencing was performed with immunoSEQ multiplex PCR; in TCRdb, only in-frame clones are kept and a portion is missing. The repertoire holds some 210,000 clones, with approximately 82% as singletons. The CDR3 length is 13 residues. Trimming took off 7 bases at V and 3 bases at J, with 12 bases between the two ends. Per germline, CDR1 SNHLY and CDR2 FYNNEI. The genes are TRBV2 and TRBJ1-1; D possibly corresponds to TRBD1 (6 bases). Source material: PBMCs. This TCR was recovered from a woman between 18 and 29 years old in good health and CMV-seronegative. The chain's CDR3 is CASKGQQDTEAFF. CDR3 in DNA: TGTGCCAGCAAAGGACAGCAAGACACTGAAGCTTTCTTT.